The 29 T cell receptor beta chains in this list originate from one sample, sequenced in a study of blood T cell repertoires in COVID-19. The assay was immunoSEQ multiplex PCR, and TCRdb's table has in-frame clones only and misses some. This sample has 70,000 or so clones; roughly 84% occur once, and the top ten carry roughly a tenth. The sample was peripheral blood. The source of these receptors is a woman younger than 30 with acute or convalescent COVID-19.

This sequence joins TRBV15 and TRBJ2-7; D perhaps matches TRBD2 (5 bases). CDR1 is LNHNV and CDR2 is YYDKDF in the germline V gene (reference sequence). The CDR3 is made up of 14 amino acids. The V end lost 0 bases, the J end lost 2 bases, and 8 bases lay between the germline ends. CDR3 residues: CATSRDNGAYEQYF. The DNA for the CDR3 is TGTGCCACCAGCAGAGATAACGGGGCCTACGAGCAGTACTTC. Full variable domain (missing parts from reference TRBV15 and TRBJ2-7): DAMVIQNPRYQVTQFGKPVTLSCSQTLNHNVMYWYQQKSSQAPKLLFHYYDKDFNNEADTPDNFQSRRPNTSFCFLDIRSPGLGDTAMYLCATSRDNGAYEQYFGPGTRLTVT.

V is TRBV12-3 or TRBV12-4 and J is TRBJ1-5; no clear D. Trimming shortened V by 3 bases and J by 3 bases, and 6 bases separated the two germline ends. The CDR3 contains 13 residues. The CDR3 is CASSLGSNQPQHF. In DNA form, the CDR3 reads TGTGCCAGCAGTTTGGGCTCCAATCAGCCCCAGCATTTT.

The CDR3 DNA sequence: TGCGCCACCCGACCGGACAGGGGGAGGAACACTGAAGCTTTCTTT. Its protein product is CATRPDRGRNTEAFF. The chain employs TRBV10-1 and TRBJ1-1; the match to TRBD1 covers 10 bases. Trimming cost V 10 bases and J 1 base; bases outside gene matches: 9. Germline values: CDR1 WNHNN, CDR2 SYGVQD (reference sequence). The CDR3 sequence is 15 residues long.

The V gene is TRBV27, the J gene TRBJ2-7; 9 positions agree with TRBD1. The CDR3 runs 16 residues. V was clipped by 5 bases and J by 0 bases; unmatched bases: 8. Per germline, CDR1 MNHEY and CDR2 SMNVEV (reference sequence). The CDR3 DNA reads as TGTGCCAGCAGTCCGAGGACAGGGGTCATCTCCTACGAGCAGTACTTC. Translated: CASSPRTGVISYEQYF.

V is TRBV5-5 and J is TRBJ1-4; D is possibly TRBD1 (6 bases). The CDR3 has 15 residues. Germline-derived CDR1 and CDR2 are SGHKS and YYEKEE (reference sequence). V lost 0 bases and J 5 bases, leaving 11 bases between the germline ends. The CDR3 nucleotides are TGTGCCAGCAGCTTGGTGCAGGGGATAAATGAAAAACTGTTTTTT. This translates into CASSLVQGINEKLFF.

V is TRBV19 and J is TRBJ2-3, with D perhaps TRBD2 (5 bases). The CDR3 is 17 amino acids. The germline V gene has CDR1 LNHDA and CDR2 SQIVND (reference sequence). Trimming cost V 5 bases and J 6 bases, with 24 bases left between them. The CDR3 region is CASSPATGSRPRDTQYF. DNA of the CDR3: TGTGCCAGTAGTCCGGCGACGGGAAGTAGACCGAGGGATACGCAGTATTTT.

This CDR3 is CASIQGQGADGYTF. CDR3 nucleotide sequence: TGTGCCAGCATCCAGGGACAGGGGGCGGATGGCTACACCTTC. This sequence joins TRBV28 and TRBJ1-2; TRBD1 aligns across 12 bases. The junction had 6 bases not matched to a gene; V was cut back by 7 bases and J by 6 bases. Germline CDR1 is MDHEN and CDR2 is SYDVKM. This CDR3 region has 14 residues.

V is TRBV5-8 and J is TRBJ1-6; 9 nucleotides match TRBD1. Germline V lookup: CDR1 SGHTS, CDR2 YDEGEE. J was trimmed by 4 bases and V by 4 bases; bases with no gene match: 3. The CDR3 consists of 15 residues. CDR3 DNA sequence: TGTGCCAGCAGCCAGGACAGGGGTTATAATTCACCCCTCCACTTT. This gives the protein CASSQDRGYNSPLHF.

This clone was recorded only once. The CDR3 nucleotides read TGTGCCAGCAGCTCCCGGAACCCGACAGGGAACACCGGGGAGCTGTTTTTT. The encoded protein is CASSSRNPTGNTGELFF. This sequence joins TRBV11-2 and TRBJ2-2; tentative D call: TRBD1 (6 bases). CDR3 length: 17 residues. V lost 4 bases, J lost 1 base, and 16 bases lay in between. Germline V gene lookup returns CDR1 SGHAT and CDR2 FQNNGV. The full variable domain, its missing parts supplied by reference TRBV11-2 and TRBJ2-2, is EAGVAQSPRYKIIEKRQSVAFWCNPISGHATLYWYQQILGQGPKLLIQFQNNGVVDDSQLPKDRFSAERLKGVDSTLKIQPAKLEDSAVYLCASSSRNPTGNTGELFFGEGSRLTVL.

CDR3 residues: CASSQEALGRFGELFF. CDR3 bases: TGTGCCAGCAGCCAAGAGGCTCTAGGGAGGTTCGGGGAGCTGTTTTTT. The chain uses TRBV3-1 (or the pseudogene TRBV3-2) and TRBJ2-2, with D perhaps matching TRBD2 (6 bases). The CDR3 is 16 residues long. Deletions cut 0 bases from V and 7 bases from J, with 15 bases between. CDR1 and CDR2 from the germline V gene are LGHDT and YNNKEL (reference sequence).

This clone occurred once. One end of the junction does not line up with germline, which may come from a read error. Here the CDR3 reads CASSLDRGQRDF. In DNA form, the CDR3 reads TGTGCCAGCAGCTTAGATCGAGGACAGAGGGACTTC. The chain couples TRBV11-2 to TRBJ2-7; D perhaps matches TRBD1 (6 bases). The CDR3 consists of 12 residues. CDR1 SGHAT and CDR2 FQNNGV come from the germline V gene.

The rearrangement uses TRBV2 and TRBJ2-3; 8 bases align to TRBD1. CDR1 and CDR2 from the germline V gene are SNHLY and FYNNEI. The CDR3 length is 15 residues. Unmatched junction bases numbered 6, after V lost 6 bases and J lost 1 base. As DNA, the CDR3 is TGTGCCAGCAGAGCAGGGGGCTTTGGCACAGATACGCAGTATTTT. The encoded protein is CASRAGGFGTDTQYF.

The chain has TRBV2 and TRBJ2-7; D is possibly TRBD1 (6 bases). CDR3 length: 13 amino acids. Germline CDR1 SNHLY, CDR2 FYNNEI. V lost 6 bases, J lost 0 bases, and 9 bases lay in between. The DNA for the CDR3 is TGTGCCAGCAGACAGGGAGACTCCTACGAGCAGTACTTC. The encoded protein is CASRQGDSYEQYF.

The V gene is TRBV6-2 or TRBV6-3, the J gene TRBJ2-7; TRBD2 matches at 8 bases. Germline CDR1 reads MNHEY; CDR2 reads SVGEGT. The CDR3 loop spans 17 amino acids. V dropped 4 bases and J dropped 2; count of bases not matched to a gene: 13. The CDR3 nucleotides are TGTGCCAGCAGTTTAGCGGGATTTACTTCAAAAGCCTACGAGCAGTACTTC. Its protein product is CASSLAGFTSKAYEQYF.

The chain couples TRBV6-1 to TRBJ1-2; D remains ambiguous. This CDR3 has 17 residues. V lost 2 bases to trimming and J lost 5 bases, with 21 bases between them. Germline loops: CDR1 MNHNS, CDR2 SASEGT. CDR3 in amino acids: CASSELGTDRPSYGYTF. The CDR3 DNA sequence: TGTGCCAGCAGTGAATTAGGAACAGATCGGCCCTCTTATGGCTACACCTTC.

The chain couples TRBV5-5 to TRBJ1-5; D is ambiguous. Germline CDR1 is SGHKS and CDR2 is YYEKEE (reference sequence). Trimming took off 0 bases at V and 7 bases at J, with 11 bases between the two ends. The CDR3 sequence is 14 residues long. CDR3 protein: CASSLGAVGQPQHF. The CDR3 coding sequence is TGTGCCAGCAGCTTGGGGGCAGTAGGACAGCCCCAGCATTTT.

CDR3 region: CASSPRTSGSGYNEQFF. The DNA for the CDR3 is TGTGCCAGCTCACCACGGACTAGCGGGAGTGGATACAATGAGCAGTTCTTC. V usage is TRBV18 and J usage is TRBJ2-1; TRBD2 agrees at 13 bases. The CDR3 has 17 residues. V lost 1 base, J lost 4 bases, and 4 bases stayed unmatched. Germline lookup yields CDR1 KGHSH and CDR2 LQKENI.

The chain is built from TRBV6-5 and TRBJ2-2; no firm D call. Germline loops: CDR1 MNHEY, CDR2 SVGAGI. CDR3 length: 12 amino acids. The V end lost 7 bases, the J end lost 1 base, and 4 bases lay between the germline ends. The CDR3 loop reads CASNLNTGELFF. DNA for the CDR3: TGTGCCAGCAATCTGAACACCGGGGAGCTGTTTTTT.

This chain joins TRBV5-1 and TRBJ2-2; 9 bases line up with TRBD1. This CDR3 comprises 15 residues. The germline CDR1 and CDR2 sequences are SGHRS and YFSETQ. Trimming at V came to 4 bases and at J to 1 base, leaving 2 bases not matched to a gene. The CDR3 region has the DNA TGCGCCAGCAGCGTGACAGGGGGGAACACCGGGGAGCTGTTTTTT. Protein: CASSVTGGNTGELFF.

The CDR3 DNA is TGTGCCAGCAGCTTAGAGAGCTCCTATAATTCACCCCTCCACTTT. Amino acids: CASSLESSYNSPLHF. The J gene is TRBJ1-6, the V gene TRBV7-2; unclear D gene. V gave up 1 base and J gave up 0 bases, with 4 bases separating them. The CDR3 contains 15 residues. From germline, CDR1 is SGHTA and CDR2 FQGNSA.

The chain uses TRBV30 and TRBJ1-2; D not certain. V was trimmed by 0 bases and J by 4 bases, leaving 24 bases between them. Looked up from germline, CDR1 is GTSNPN and CDR2 is SVGIG (reference sequence). The CDR3 totals 18 residues. This chain's CDR3 is CAWSVAELGRGVSYGYTF. The CDR3 DNA reads as TGTGCCTGGAGTGTTGCGGAACTCGGCCGCGGCGTATCCTATGGCTACACCTTC. The variable domain in full, completed from reference TRBV30 and TRBJ1-2, reads SQTIHQWPATLVQPVGSPLSLECTVEGTSNPNLYWYRQAAGRGLQLLFYSVGIGQISSEVPQNLSASRPQDRQFILSSKKLLLSDSGFYLCAWSVAELGRGVSYGYTFGSGTRLTVV.

The genes are TRBV3-1 (or the pseudogene TRBV3-2) and TRBJ1-3; D is possibly TRBD1 (5 bases). V dropped 6 bases and J dropped 0 bases, with 9 bases sitting between them. The CDR3 runs 14 residues. Germline lookup yields CDR1 LGHDT and CDR2 YNNKEL (reference sequence). The chain's CDR3 is CASSLGDSGNTIYF. The CDR3 region has the DNA TGTGCCAGCAGTCTAGGGGACTCTGGAAACACCATATATTTT.

The chain joins TRBV7-2 to TRBJ2-3; 8 bases agree with TRBD2. This CDR3 has 15 amino acids. The germline CDR1 and CDR2 sequences are SGHTA and FQGNSA. The trim removed 5 bases at V and 6 bases at J, leaving 10 bases unmatched. CDR3 coding DNA: TGTGCCAGCAGCCCACTGGGACTAGTAAAGGATACGCAGTATTTT. Translating gives CASSPLGLVKDTQYF.

The chain couples TRBV4-1 to TRBJ2-5; 16 bases align to TRBD2. J gave up 1 base and V 4 bases, and 6 bases lay outside the gene matches. Per germline, CDR1 MGHRA and CDR2 YSYEKL. The CDR3 is 18 residues long. CDR3 nucleotides: TGCGCCAGCAGCCCTACCGGGACTAGCGGGGGGGGCCAAGAGACCCAGTACTTC. Its translation: CASSPTGTSGGGQETQYF.

The chain has TRBV19 and TRBJ1-5, with TRBD1 identical over 9 bases. CDR3 length: 18 residues. The germline CDR1 and CDR2 sequences are LNHDA and SQIVND (reference sequence). Trimming at V came to 0 bases and at J to 3 bases, leaving 9 bases not matched to a gene. CDR3 amino acids: CASSIDLPGQGVNQPQHF. CDR3 in DNA: TGTGCCAGTAGTATAGATCTTCCGGGACAGGGTGTCAATCAGCCCCAGCATTTT. The full variable domain, completed using reference TRBV19 and TRBJ1-5, is DGGITQSPKYLFRKEGQNVTLSCEQNLNHDAMYWYRQDPGQGLRLIYYSQIVNDFQKGDIAEGYSVSREKKESFPLTVTSAQKNPTAFYLCASSIDLPGQGVNQPQHFGDGTRLSIL.

This chain joins TRBV15 and TRBJ2-1; D may be TRBD2 (6 bases). V was trimmed by 0 bases and J by 4 bases, leaving 13 bases between them. Germline assignment: CDR1 LNHNV and CDR2 YYDKDF (reference sequence). CDR3 length equals 16 residues. This chain's CDR3 is CATSRDLLSGYNEQFF. Written as DNA, the CDR3 is TGTGCCACCAGCAGAGATCTCCTTAGCGGTTACAATGAGCAGTTCTTC. The entire variable domain, with the rest obtained from reference TRBV15 and TRBJ2-1, is as follows: DAMVIQNPRYQVTQFGKPVTLSCSQTLNHNVMYWYQQKSSQAPKLLFHYYDKDFNNEADTPDNFQSRRPNTSFCFLDIRSPGLGDTAMYLCATSRDLLSGYNEQFFGPGTRLTVL.

The J gene is TRBJ1-3, the V gene TRBV6-2 or TRBV6-3; D remains unclear. The CDR3 covers 16 residues. Trimming took 2 bases from V and 0 from J, leaving 11 bases between them. CDR1 and CDR2 from the germline V gene are MNHEY and SVGEGT. In nucleotides, the CDR3 is TGTGCCAGCAGTTACATCCTCGAGAGCTCTGGAAACACCATATATTTT. This encodes CASSYILESSGNTIYF.

The CDR3 DNA reads TGCGCCAGCAGCACTAGCGGGGAGACCCAGTACTTC. As protein: CASSTSGETQYF. The genes are TRBV10-2 and TRBJ2-5; 9 nucleotides match TRBD2. The CDR3 covers 12 residues. The germline gives CDR1 WSHSY, CDR2 SAAADI. Trimming took 6 bases from V and 5 from J; bases not matched to a gene: 1.

The chain is built from TRBV10-2 and TRBJ2-1, with 7 bases aligning to TRBD1. CDR3 length equals 16 residues. CDR1 and CDR2 from the germline V gene are WSHSY and SAAADI. The trim removed 6 bases at V and 5 bases at J, leaving 13 bases unmatched. The CDR3 DNA reads as TGCGCCAGCAGGCCCTCAAGGGGGCAGCAAGACAATGAGCAGTTCTTC. Encoded protein: CASRPSRGQQDNEQFF.